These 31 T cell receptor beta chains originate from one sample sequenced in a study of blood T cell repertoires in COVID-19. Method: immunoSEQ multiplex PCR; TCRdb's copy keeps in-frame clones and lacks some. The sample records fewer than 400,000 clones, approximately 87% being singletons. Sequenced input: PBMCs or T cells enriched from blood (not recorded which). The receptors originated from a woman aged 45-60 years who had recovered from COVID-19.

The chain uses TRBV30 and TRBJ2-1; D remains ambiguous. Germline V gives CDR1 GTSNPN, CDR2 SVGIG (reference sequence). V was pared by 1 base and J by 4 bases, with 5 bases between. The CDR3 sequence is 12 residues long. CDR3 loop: CAWSGLYNEQFF. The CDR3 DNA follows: TGTGCCTGGAGTGGGCTTTACAATGAGCAGTTCTTC.

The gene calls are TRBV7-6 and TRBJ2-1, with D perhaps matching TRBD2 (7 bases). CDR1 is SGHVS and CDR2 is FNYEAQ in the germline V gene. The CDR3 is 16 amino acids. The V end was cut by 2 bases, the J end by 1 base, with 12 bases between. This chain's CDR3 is CASSLRGGGSYNEQFF. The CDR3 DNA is TGTGCCAGCAGCTTAAGGGGGGGCGGGTCCTACAATGAGCAGTTCTTC.

CDR3: CASSPGGKTDTQYF. CDR3 nucleotides: TGTGCCAGCAGCCCGGGGGGGAAGACAGATACGCAGTATTTT. This chain joins TRBV6-2 or TRBV6-3 and TRBJ2-3, with 8 bases lining up with TRBD2. Germline assignment: CDR1 MNHEY and CDR2 SVGEGT. V was clipped by 6 bases and J by 3 bases; unmatched bases: 5. The CDR3 spans 14 residues.

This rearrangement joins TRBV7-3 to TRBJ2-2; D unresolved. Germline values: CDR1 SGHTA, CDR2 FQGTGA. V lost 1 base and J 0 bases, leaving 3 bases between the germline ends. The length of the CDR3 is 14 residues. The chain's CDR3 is CASSLITNTGELFF. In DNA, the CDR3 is TGTGCCAGCAGCTTAATAACGAACACCGGGGAGCTGTTTTTT.

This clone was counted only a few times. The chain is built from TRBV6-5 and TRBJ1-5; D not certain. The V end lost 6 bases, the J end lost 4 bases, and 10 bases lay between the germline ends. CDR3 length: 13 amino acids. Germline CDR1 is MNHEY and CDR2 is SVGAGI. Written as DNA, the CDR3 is TGTGCCAGCAGCCCCCGGGAAAATCAGCCCCAGCATTTT. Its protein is CASSPRENQPQHF.

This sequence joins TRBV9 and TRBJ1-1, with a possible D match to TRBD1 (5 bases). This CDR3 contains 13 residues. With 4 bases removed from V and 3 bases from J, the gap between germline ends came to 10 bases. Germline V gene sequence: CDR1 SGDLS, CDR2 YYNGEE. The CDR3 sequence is CASSKAGDTEAFF. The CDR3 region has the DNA TGTGCCAGCAGCAAGGCGGGGGACACTGAAGCTTTCTTT.

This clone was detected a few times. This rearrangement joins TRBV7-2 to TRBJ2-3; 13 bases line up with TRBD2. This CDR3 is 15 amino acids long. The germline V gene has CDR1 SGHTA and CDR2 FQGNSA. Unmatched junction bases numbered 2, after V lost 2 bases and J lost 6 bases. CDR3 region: CASSLTSGGVDTQYF. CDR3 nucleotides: TGTGCCAGCAGCTTAACTAGCGGGGGGGTGGATACGCAGTATTTT.

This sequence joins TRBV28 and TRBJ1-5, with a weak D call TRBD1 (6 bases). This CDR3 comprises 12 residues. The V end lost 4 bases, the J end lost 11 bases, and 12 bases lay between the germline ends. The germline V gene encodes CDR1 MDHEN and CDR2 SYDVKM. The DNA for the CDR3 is TGTGCCAGCAGTTCCTACAGGGCAGCCCAGCATTTT. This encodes CASSSYRAAQHF.

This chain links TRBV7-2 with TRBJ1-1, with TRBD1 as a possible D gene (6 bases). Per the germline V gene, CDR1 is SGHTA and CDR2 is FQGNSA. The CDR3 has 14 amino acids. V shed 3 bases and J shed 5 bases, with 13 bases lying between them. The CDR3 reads CASSFGGGRTEAFF. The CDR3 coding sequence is TGTGCCAGCAGCTTTGGTGGGGGCCGAACTGAAGCTTTCTTT.

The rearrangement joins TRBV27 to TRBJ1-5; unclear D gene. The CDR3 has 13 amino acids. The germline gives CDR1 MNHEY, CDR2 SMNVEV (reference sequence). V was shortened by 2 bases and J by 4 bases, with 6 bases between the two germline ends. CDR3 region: CASSLTDNQPQHF. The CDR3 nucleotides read TGTGCCAGCAGTTTAACAGATAATCAGCCCCAGCATTTT.

For the CDR3, the DNA is TGTGCCAGCAGCCAAGGGACTAGTACTGATACGCAGTATTTT. Protein product: CASSQGTSTDTQYF. The chain recombines TRBV3-1 (or the pseudogene TRBV3-2) with TRBJ2-3, with 7 bases matching TRBD2. From germline, CDR1 is LGHDT and CDR2 YNNKEL (reference sequence). With 1 base clipped from V and 6 bases from J, the junction kept 4 bases outside the gene matches. The CDR3 is 14 residues long.

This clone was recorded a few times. CDR3: CASSSTGIVEKLFF. Written as DNA, the CDR3 is TGTGCCAGCAGCTCCACAGGGATTGTTGAAAAACTGTTTTTT. This chain joins TRBV7-9 and TRBJ1-4; D is perhaps TRBD1 (6 bases). Germline values: CDR1 SEHNR, CDR2 FQNEAQ (reference sequence). The CDR3 totals 14 residues. V was shortened by 4 bases and J by 7 bases, with 13 bases between the two germline ends.

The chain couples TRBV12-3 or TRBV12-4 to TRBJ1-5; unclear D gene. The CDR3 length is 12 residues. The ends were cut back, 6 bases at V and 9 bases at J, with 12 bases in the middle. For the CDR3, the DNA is TGTGCCAGCAGCCCCCTCCCGAGGCCCCAGCATTTT. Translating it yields CASSPLPRPQHF.

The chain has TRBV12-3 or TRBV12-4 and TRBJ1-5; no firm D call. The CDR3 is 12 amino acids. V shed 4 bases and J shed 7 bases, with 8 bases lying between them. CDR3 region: CASSSGFQPQHF. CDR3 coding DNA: TGTGCCAGCAGTTCAGGTTTCCAGCCCCAGCATTTT.

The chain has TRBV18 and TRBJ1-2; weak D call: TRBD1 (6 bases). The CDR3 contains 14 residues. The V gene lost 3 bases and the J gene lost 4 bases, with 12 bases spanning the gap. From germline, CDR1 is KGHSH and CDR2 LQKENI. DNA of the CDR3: TGTGCCAGCTCACCGGGACATGAGGCCTATGGCTACACCTTC. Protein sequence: CASSPGHEAYGYTF.

Here the CDR3 reads CASSLSTGTGFFSGNTIYF. As DNA, the CDR3 is TGTGCCAGCAGCTTGTCGACCGGGACAGGGTTTTTTTCTGGAAACACCATATATTTT. The chain employs TRBV5-5 and TRBJ1-3, with 9 bases fitting TRBD1. Looked up from germline, CDR1 is SGHKS and CDR2 is YYEKEE (reference sequence). After removal of 1 base from V and 1 base from J, the junction contained 12 bases not matched to a gene. There are 19 residues in the CDR3. Complete variable domain (other parts from reference TRBV5-5 and TRBJ1-3): DAGVTQSPTHLIKTRGQQVTLRCSPISGHKSVSWYQQVLGQGPQFIFQYYEKEERGRGNFPDRFSARQFPNYSSELNVNALLLGDSALYLCASSLSTGTGFFSGNTIYFGEGSWLTVV.

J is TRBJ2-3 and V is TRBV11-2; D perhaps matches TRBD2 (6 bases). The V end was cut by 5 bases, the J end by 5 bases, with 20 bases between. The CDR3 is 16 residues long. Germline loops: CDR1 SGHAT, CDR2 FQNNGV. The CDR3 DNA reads TGTGCCAGCAGCGTTTTCCCAGGGACTGATCAAGATACGCAGTATTTT. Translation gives CASSVFPGTDQDTQYF.

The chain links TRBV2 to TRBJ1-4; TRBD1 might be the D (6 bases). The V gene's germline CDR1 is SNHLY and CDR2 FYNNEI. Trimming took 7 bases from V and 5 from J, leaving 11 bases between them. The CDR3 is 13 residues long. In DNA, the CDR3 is TGTGCCAGCAACAGGGAGAGGAATGAAAAACTGTTTTTT. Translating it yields CASNRERNEKLFF.

CDR3 sequence: CASSLNRVGYTF. As DNA, the CDR3 is TGTGCCAGCAGTTTGAACAGGGTCGGCTACACCTTC. The gene calls are TRBV28 and TRBJ1-2, with D possibly matching TRBD1 (6 bases). In germline, CDR1 is MDHEN, CDR2 SYDVKM. V was shortened by 3 bases and J by 8 bases, with 10 bases between the two germline ends. This CDR3 spans 12 amino acids.

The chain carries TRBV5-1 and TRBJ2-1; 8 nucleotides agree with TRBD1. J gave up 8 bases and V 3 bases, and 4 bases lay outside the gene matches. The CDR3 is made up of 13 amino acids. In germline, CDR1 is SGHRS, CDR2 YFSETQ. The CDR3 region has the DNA TGCGCCAGCAGCTGGACAGGGAGTGATGAGCAGTTCTTC. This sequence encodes CASSWTGSDEQFF.

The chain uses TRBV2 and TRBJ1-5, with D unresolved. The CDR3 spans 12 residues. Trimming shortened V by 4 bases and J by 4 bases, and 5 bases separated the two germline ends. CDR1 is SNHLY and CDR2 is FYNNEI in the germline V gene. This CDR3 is CASSGQNQPQHF. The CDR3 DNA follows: TGTGCCAGCAGTGGGCAGAATCAGCCCCAGCATTTT.

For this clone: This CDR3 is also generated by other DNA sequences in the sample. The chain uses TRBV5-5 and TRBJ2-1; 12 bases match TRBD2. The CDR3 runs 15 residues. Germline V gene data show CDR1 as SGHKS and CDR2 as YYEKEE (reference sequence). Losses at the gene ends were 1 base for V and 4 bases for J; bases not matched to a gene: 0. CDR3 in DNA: TGTGCCAGCAGCTTGACTAGCGGGGGGTACAATGAGCAGTTCTTC. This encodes CASSLTSGGYNEQFF.

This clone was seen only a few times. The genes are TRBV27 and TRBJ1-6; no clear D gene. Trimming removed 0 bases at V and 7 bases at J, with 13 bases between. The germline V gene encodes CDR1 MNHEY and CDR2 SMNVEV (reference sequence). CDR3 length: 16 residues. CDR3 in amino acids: CASSLSTTQRNSPLHF. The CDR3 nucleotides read TGTGCCAGCAGTTTATCCACAACCCAGCGGAATTCACCCCTCCACTTT.

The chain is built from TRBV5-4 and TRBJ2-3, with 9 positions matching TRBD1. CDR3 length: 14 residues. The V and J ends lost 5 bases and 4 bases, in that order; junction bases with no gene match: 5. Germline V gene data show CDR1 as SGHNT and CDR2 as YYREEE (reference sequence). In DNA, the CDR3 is TGTGCCAGCAGAGGACAGGGGATGGCAGATACGCAGTATTTT. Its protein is CASRGQGMADTQYF.

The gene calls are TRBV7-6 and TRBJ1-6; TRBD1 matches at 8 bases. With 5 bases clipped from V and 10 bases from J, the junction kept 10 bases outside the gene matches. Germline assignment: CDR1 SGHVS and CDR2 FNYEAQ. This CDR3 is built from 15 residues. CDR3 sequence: CASSALGQGTSPLHF. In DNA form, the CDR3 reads TGTGCCAGCAGCGCCCTCGGACAGGGAACCTCACCCCTCCACTTT.

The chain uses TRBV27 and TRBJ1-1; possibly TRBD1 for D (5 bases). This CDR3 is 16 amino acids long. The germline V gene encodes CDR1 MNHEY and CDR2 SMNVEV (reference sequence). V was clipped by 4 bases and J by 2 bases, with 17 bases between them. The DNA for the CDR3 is TGTGCCAGCAGTTCCCATGGGGGGGTCGGAAACACTGAAGCTTTCTTT. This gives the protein CASSSHGGVGNTEAFF.

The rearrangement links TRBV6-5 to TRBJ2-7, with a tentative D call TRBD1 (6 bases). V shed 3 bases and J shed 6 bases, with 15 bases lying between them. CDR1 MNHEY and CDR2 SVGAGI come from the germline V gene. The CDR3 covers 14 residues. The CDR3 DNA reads TGTGCCAGCAGTTATGTTTTGGCACAGGGCGAGCAGTACTTC. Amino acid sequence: CASSYVLAQGEQYF.

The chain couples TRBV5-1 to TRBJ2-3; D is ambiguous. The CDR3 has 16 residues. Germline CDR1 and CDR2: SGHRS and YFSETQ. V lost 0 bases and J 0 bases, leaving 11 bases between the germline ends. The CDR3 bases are TGCGCCAGCAGCTTGGCAGGCTTTGCTAGCACAGATACGCAGTATTTT. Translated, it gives CASSLAGFASTDTQYF.

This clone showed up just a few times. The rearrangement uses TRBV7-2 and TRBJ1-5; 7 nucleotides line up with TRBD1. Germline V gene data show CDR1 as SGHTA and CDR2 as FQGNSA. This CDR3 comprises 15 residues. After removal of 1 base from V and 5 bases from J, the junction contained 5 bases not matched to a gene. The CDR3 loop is CASSLVTGAHQPQHF. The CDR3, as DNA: TGTGCCAGCAGCTTAGTAACAGGGGCTCATCAGCCCCAGCATTTT. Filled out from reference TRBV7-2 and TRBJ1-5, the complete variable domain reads GAGVSQSPSNKVTEKGKDVELRCDPISGHTALYWYRQSLGQGLEFLIYFQGNSAPDKSGLPSDRFSAERTGGSVSTLTIQRTQQEDSAVYLCASSLVTGAHQPQHFGDGTRLSIL.

CDR3 nucleotides: TGTGCCAGCAGCTTAATTGCGGGCAGCCTCAATGAGCAGTTCTTC. Residues: CASSLIAGSLNEQFF. The chain recombines TRBV7-3 with TRBJ2-1; possible D gene TRBD2, 5 bases. This CDR3 has 15 amino acids. V lost 1 base to trimming and J lost 6 bases, with 13 bases between them. Germline V CDR1 and CDR2: SGHTA, FQGTGA.

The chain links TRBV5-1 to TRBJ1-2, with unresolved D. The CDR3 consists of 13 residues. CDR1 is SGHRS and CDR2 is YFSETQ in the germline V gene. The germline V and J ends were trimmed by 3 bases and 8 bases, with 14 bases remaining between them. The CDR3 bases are TGCGCCAGCAGCTCGGCCCCCGGGTCGGGCTACACCTTC. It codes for CASSSAPGSGYTF.